The next 21 T cell receptor beta chains were all read from a single sample in a study of blood T cell repertoires in COVID-19. Repertoires were generated with immunoSEQ multiplex PCR, while TCRdb's copy carries only in-frame clones and drops some. The profile shows 300,000 to 450,000 clones, over 75% of them singletons. The sample comprised PBMCs or T cells enriched from blood (not recorded which). These receptors came from a young woman who had recovered from COVID-19.

This clone has only one observation. V usage is TRBV15 and J usage is TRBJ1-1; 7 bases agree with TRBD1. CDR1 and CDR2 from the germline V gene are LNHNV and YYDKDF (reference sequence). The CDR3 contains 15 residues. J lost 7 bases, V lost 5 bases, and 13 bases had no gene match. CDR3 sequence reads: CATSPLRGLSVEAFF. As DNA, the CDR3 is TGTGCCACCAGCCCTTTAAGGGGGCTTTCTGTTGAAGCTTTCTTT.

The chain is built from TRBV15 and TRBJ1-1; D is undetermined. Trimming shortened V by 5 bases and J by 0 bases, and 4 bases separated the two germline ends. CDR1 is LNHNV and CDR2 is YYDKDF in the germline V gene (reference sequence). The CDR3 runs 12 residues. The CDR3 loop is CATSSMNTEAFF. CDR3 bases: TGTGCCACCAGCTCAATGAACACTGAAGCTTTCTTT.

This chain uses TRBV24-1 with TRBJ1-5; maybe TRBD1 (6 bases). V was cut by 4 bases and J by 0 bases, with 15 bases left in between. This CDR3 region has 17 residues. The V gene's germline CDR1 is KGHDR and CDR2 SFDVKD. The CDR3 sequence is CATSDPRTDYSNQPQHF. CDR3 coding DNA: TGTGCCACCAGTGACCCTAGGACAGATTATAGCAATCAGCCCCAGCATTTT.

The chain couples TRBV30 to TRBJ1-5; a weak D match, TRBD1 (6 bases). Per germline, CDR1 GTSNPN and CDR2 SVGIG (reference sequence). The V end was cut by 2 bases, the J end by 4 bases, with 9 bases between. The CDR3 runs 13 residues. DNA of the CDR3: TGTGCCTGGAGTCAAGGACAGAATCAGCCCCAGCATTTT. Protein product: CAWSQGQNQPQHF.

The chain uses TRBV11-2 and TRBJ2-3, with D tentatively TRBD2 (6 bases). This CDR3 has 13 residues. Looked up from germline, CDR1 is SGHAT and CDR2 is FQNNGV. With 2 bases removed from V and 8 bases from J, the gap between germline ends came to 11 bases. The CDR3 DNA reads TGTGCCAGCAGCTTACAAAGGAGGGGTACGCAGTATTTT. Its protein product is CASSLQRRGTQYF. The complete variable domain, with remaining parts taken from reference TRBV11-2 and TRBJ2-3, reads EAGVAQSPRYKIIEKRQSVAFWCNPISGHATLYWYQQILGQGPKLLIQFQNNGVVDDSQLPKDRFSAERLKGVDSTLKIQPAKLEDSAVYLCASSLQRRGTQYFGPGTRLTVL.

The chain recombines TRBV29-1 with TRBJ1-4; D ambiguous. Per the germline V gene, CDR1 is SQVTM and CDR2 is ANQGSEA. The V end was cut by 5 bases, the J end by 7 bases, with 14 bases between. The CDR3 extends over 13 amino acids. This CDR3 is CSVPNPLGEKLFF. In DNA form, the CDR3 reads TGCAGCGTTCCAAACCCGCTCGGTGAAAAACTGTTTTTT.

V gene TRBV21-1 combines with J gene TRBJ1-6. TRBV21-1 is a recognized pseudogene. The CDR3 has 17 amino acids. CDR3 residues: CASSIRAREGYNSPLHF. Here the CDR3 DNA reads TGTGCCAGCAGCATAAGGGCTCGGGAGGGCTATAATTCACCCCTCCACTTT.

This clone was detected a few times. This sequence joins TRBV7-2 and TRBJ2-2; no firm D call. V was trimmed by 1 base and J by 6 bases, leaving 9 bases between them. Per germline, CDR1 SGHTA and CDR2 FQGNSA. The CDR3 length is 14 residues. CDR3 coding DNA: TGTGCCAGCAGCTTAGGGCCTGTATCCGGGGAGCTGTTTTTT. Translated: CASSLGPVSGELFF.

With regard to this clone: The junction departs from germline at one end; a sequencing error may be responsible. This chain connects TRBV2 to TRBJ1-4; TRBD1 might be the D (6 bases). The CDR3 is 15 amino acids. CDR1 is SNHLY, CDR2 FYNNEI, per germline. The CDR3 region is CASSQAGATREKLFF. The CDR3 nucleotides are TGTGCCAGCAGTCAAGCGGGGGCGACGCGTGAAAAACTGTTTTTT.

This clone came up a few times. The chain couples TRBV28 to TRBJ2-5; 8 bases match TRBD1. There are 13 residues in the CDR3. Germline lookup yields CDR1 MDHEN and CDR2 SYDVKM. J lost 5 bases, V lost 5 bases, and 4 bases had no gene match. CDR3 in DNA: TGTGCCAGCAGTAAGACAGGGGTCGAGACCCAGTACTTC. Amino acids: CASSKTGVETQYF.

This chain links TRBV7-2 with TRBJ2-3; 9 nucleotides line up with TRBD2. V lost 4 bases, J lost 3 bases, and 5 bases stayed unmatched. The length of the CDR3 is 15 residues. CDR1 SGHTA and CDR2 FQGNSA come from the germline V gene. In DNA form, the CDR3 reads TGTGCCAGCAGCTGGCGGGGGGGCCGGACAGATACGCAGTATTTT. As protein: CASSWRGGRTDTQYF.

This chain connects TRBV5-1 to TRBJ2-3; 9 nucleotides align to TRBD2. CDR3 size: 16 residues. Trimming cost V 0 bases and J 6 bases; bases outside gene matches: 8. Germline V gene sequence: CDR1 SGHRS, CDR2 YFSETQ. CDR3 nucleotide sequence: TGCGCCAGCAGCTTGGGGCACGGCGGGGGGGCGGATACGCAGTATTTT. Residues: CASSLGHGGGADTQYF.

The chain joins TRBV28 to TRBJ1-5; 7 nucleotides line up with TRBD1. This CDR3 is built from 18 residues. V lost 1 base, J lost 4 bases, and 13 bases stayed unmatched. The germline gives CDR1 MDHEN, CDR2 SYDVKM. The CDR3 bases are TGTGCCAGCAGTTTATTGACAACCCACAGGGGAGGTAATCAGCCCCAGCATTTT. Translation gives CASSLLTTHRGGNQPQHF.

This chain uses TRBV11-2 with TRBJ1-1; tentatively, D is TRBD1 (5 bases). Germline-derived CDR1 and CDR2 are SGHAT and FQNNGV. CDR3 length: 13 residues. The ends were cut back, 5 bases at V and 11 bases at J, with 18 bases in the middle. Here the CDR3 DNA reads TGTGCCAGCAGCCGTGGGCGACAGAACTCGGCTTTCTTT. It yields the protein CASSRGRQNSAFF.

The V call is TRBV10-3, the J call TRBJ2-3; 14 bases fit TRBD2. V lost 4 bases, J lost 0 bases, and 3 bases stayed unmatched. Germline CDR1 ENHRY, CDR2 SYGVKD. This CDR3 region has 17 residues. CDR3 sequence: CAISGGLAGVSTDTQYF. In nucleotides, the CDR3 is TGTGCCATCAGTGGGGGACTAGCGGGGGTAAGCACAGATACGCAGTATTTT.

DNA for the CDR3: TGTGCCAGTAGTATATTGGGGGGTGCCAGCAATGAGCAGTTCTTC. This codes for CASSILGGASNEQFF. This sequence joins TRBV19 and TRBJ2-1; the D gene is possibly TRBD2 (6 bases). The CDR3 consists of 15 residues. Germline V CDR1 and CDR2: LNHDA, SQIVND (reference sequence). V lost 2 bases, J lost 6 bases, and 14 bases lay in between.

About this clone itself: Other DNA sequences in this specimen translate into the identical CDR3. The V gene is TRBV3-1 (or the pseudogene TRBV3-2), the J gene TRBJ1-1; 8 bases fit TRBD1. The CDR3 is 15 residues long. Looked up from germline, CDR1 is LGHDT and CDR2 is YNNKEL (reference sequence). Trimming removed 1 base from V and 2 bases from J; junction bases left unmatched: 3. The CDR3 DNA sequence: TGTGCCAGCAGCCAAGGGACAGGGCGAAACACTGAAGCTTTCTTT. This gives the protein CASSQGTGRNTEAFF.

This clone was recorded a few times. The chain couples TRBV30 to TRBJ1-6, with 11 bases identical to TRBD1. The length of the CDR3 is 15 residues. Unmatched junction bases numbered 6, after V lost 1 base and J lost 10 bases. Germline CDR1 GTSNPN, CDR2 SVGIG (reference sequence). This CDR3 reads CAWSDGTGGRSPLHF. The CDR3 DNA reads as TGTGCCTGGAGTGACGGGACAGGGGGAAGATCACCCCTCCACTTT.

The chain couples TRBV10-2 to TRBJ1-1; tentative D call: TRBD1 (6 bases). V gave up 3 bases and J gave up 0 bases, with 11 bases separating them. This CDR3 spans 15 amino acids. Per the germline V gene, CDR1 is WSHSY and CDR2 is SAAADI. The CDR3 DNA reads as TGCGCCAGCAGTGACCTCAGGGGATTGAACACTGAAGCTTTCTTT. It codes for CASSDLRGLNTEAFF.

The chain couples TRBV2 to TRBJ1-1; D is uncertain. This CDR3 spans 14 amino acids. Germline V gene data show CDR1 as SNHLY and CDR2 as FYNNEI. V was shortened by 1 base and J by 1 base, with 7 bases between the two germline ends. CDR3 in amino acids: CASSEGYRNTEAFF. The CDR3 coding sequence is TGTGCCAGCAGTGAAGGCTACAGGAACACTGAAGCTTTCTTT.

The chain uses TRBV29-1 and TRBJ2-7; D call uncertain. This CDR3 contains 13 residues. Trimming cost V 1 base and J 2 bases, with 9 bases left between them. Germline V gene data show CDR1 as SQVTM and CDR2 as ANQGSEA. The CDR3 protein is CSVEVGQAYEQYF. CDR3 sequence (DNA): TGCAGCGTTGAAGTCGGTCAGGCCTACGAGCAGTACTTC.